This section outlines one TCR beta chain sequence together with its context. As yet, its antigen is unknown. This sample is part of a study of T-cell memory formation after mild COVID-19. Study in general: The study found TCR clusters largely donor specific. Overall study findings and caveats: Contracting clones localized mainly to CM and EM when CD4+ and mainly to EMRA when CD8+. Pre-infection memory carried some responding clones, suggesting that cross-reactive memory joined.

Trimming shortened V by 9 bases and J by 1 base, and 20 bases separated the two germline ends. The CDR3 has 16 residues. Per germline, CDR1 SGHTA and CDR2 FQGTGA. A 5'RACE reaction primed in the constant segment made cDNA libraries of TCR alpha and TCR beta, and these carried sample barcodes and UMIs. TCRdb redid the calling of the 5' RACE reads with MiXCR, one entry per CDR3 protein. The repertoire holds 350,000 to 500,000 distinct CDR3 sequences, with about 20% as singletons. The clonotype comes from a young man who had mild COVID-19 (a few samples of this study predate the infection). Cell type and time point are not known. The V call is TRBV7-3, the J call TRBJ2-3, with D perhaps TRBD1 (6 bases). Input material: PBMCs or a T cell subset sorted from them (not recorded which). The CDR3 reads CASTGYGTYGTDTQYF. DNA of the CDR3: TGTGCCAGTACAGGGTACGGGACCTACGGCACAGATACGCAGTATTTT.